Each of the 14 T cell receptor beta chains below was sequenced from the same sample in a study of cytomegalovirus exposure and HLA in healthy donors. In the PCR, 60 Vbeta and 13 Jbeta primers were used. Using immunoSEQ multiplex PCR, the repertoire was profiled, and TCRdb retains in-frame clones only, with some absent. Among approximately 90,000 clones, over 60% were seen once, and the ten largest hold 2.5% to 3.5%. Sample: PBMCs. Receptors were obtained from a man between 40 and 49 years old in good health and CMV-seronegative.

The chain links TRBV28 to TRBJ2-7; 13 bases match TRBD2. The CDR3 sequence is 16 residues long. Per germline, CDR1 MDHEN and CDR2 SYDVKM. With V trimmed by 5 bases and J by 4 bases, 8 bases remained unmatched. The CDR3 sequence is CASSPKWTSGGYEQYF. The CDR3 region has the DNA TGTGCCAGCAGTCCAAAGTGGACTAGCGGGGGTTACGAGCAGTACTTC.

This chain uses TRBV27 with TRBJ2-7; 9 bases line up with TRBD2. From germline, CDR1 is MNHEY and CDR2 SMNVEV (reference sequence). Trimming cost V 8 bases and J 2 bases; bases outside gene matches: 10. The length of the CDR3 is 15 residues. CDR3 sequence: CASGPGTSRAYEQYF. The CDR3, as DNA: TGTGCCAGCGGCCCCGGGACTAGCCGAGCCTACGAGCAGTACTTC.

The DNA of the CDR3 is TGCGCCAGCAGCTTCATTCGCTACGGGGAGCTGTTTTTT. Its translation: CASSFIRYGELFF. V usage is TRBV5-1 and J usage is TRBJ2-2; D unclear. The V gene lost 2 bases and the J gene lost 7 bases, with 9 bases spanning the gap. Germline-derived CDR1 and CDR2 are SGHRS and YFSETQ. The CDR3 has 13 residues. The full variable domain, its missing parts supplied by reference TRBV5-1 and TRBJ2-2, is KAGVTQTPRYLIKTRGQQVTLSCSPISGHRSVSWYQQTPGQGLQFLFEYFSETQRNKGNFPGRFSGRQFSNSRSEMNVSTLELGDSALYLCASSFIRYGELFFGEGSRLTVL.

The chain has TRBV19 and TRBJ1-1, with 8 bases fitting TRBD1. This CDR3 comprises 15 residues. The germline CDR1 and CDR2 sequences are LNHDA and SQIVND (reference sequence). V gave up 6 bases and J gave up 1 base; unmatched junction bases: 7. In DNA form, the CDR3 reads TGTGCCAGTAGGGCGGACAGGGTGAGGAACACTGAAGCTTTCTTT. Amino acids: CASRADRVRNTEAFF.

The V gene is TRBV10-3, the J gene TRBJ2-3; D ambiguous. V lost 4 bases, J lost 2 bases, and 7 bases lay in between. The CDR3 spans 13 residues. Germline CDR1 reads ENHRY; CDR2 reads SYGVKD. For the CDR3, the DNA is TGTGCCATCAGTGGCACCTACACAGATACGCAGTATTTT. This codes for CAISGTYTDTQYF.

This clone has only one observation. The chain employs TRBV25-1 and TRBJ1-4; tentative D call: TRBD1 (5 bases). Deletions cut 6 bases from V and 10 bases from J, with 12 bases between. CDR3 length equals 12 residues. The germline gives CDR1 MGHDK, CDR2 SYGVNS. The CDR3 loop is CASSLLTGKLFF. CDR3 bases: TGTGCCAGCAGCTTACTCACAGGAAAACTGTTTTTT.

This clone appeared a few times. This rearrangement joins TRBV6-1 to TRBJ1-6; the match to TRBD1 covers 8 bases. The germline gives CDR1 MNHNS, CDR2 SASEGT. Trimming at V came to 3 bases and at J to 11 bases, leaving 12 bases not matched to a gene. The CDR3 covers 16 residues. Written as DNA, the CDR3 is TGTGCCAGCAGTGAGGGCGGACAGGGCGCTAAGACACCCCTCCACTTT. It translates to CASSEGGQGAKTPLHF.

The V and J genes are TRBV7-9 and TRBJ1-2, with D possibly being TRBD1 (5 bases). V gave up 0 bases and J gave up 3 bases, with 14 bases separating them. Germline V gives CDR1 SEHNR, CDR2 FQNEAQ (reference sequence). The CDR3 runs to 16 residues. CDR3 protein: CASSLAGGKQDYGYTF. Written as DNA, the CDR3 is TGTGCCAGCAGCTTAGCTGGGGGGAAACAGGACTATGGCTACACCTTC.

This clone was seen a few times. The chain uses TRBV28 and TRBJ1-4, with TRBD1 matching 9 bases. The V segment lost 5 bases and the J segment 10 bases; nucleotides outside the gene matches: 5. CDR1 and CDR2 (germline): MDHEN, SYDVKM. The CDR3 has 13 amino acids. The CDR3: CASSHTTGGKLFF. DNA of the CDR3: TGTGCCAGCAGTCACACGACAGGGGGAAAACTGTTTTTT.

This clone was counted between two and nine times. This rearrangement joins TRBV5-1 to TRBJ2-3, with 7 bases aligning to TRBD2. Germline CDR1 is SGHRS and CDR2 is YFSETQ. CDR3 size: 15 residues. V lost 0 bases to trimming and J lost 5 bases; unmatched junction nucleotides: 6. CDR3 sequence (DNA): TGCGCCAGCAGCTTGGAGGTTACGGGAGGAGATACGCAGTATTTT. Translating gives CASSLEVTGGDTQYF.

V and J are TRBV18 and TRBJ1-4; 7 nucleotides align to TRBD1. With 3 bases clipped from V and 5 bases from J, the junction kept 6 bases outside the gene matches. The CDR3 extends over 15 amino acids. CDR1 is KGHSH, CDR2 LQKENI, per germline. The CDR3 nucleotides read TGTGCCAGCTCACCGGACAGGAATTCCAATGAAAAACTGTTTTTT. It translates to CASSPDRNSNEKLFF.

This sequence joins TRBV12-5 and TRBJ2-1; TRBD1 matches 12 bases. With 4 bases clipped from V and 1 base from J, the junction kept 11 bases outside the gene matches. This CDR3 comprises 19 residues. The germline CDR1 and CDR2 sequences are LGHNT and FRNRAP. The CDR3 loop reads CASGSSRDRGRGSYNEQFF. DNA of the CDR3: TGTGCTAGTGGTTCCTCCCGGGACAGGGGGCGAGGGTCCTACAATGAGCAGTTCTTC. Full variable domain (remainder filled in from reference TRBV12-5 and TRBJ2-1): DARVTQTPRHKVTEMGQEVTMRCQPILGHNTVFWYRQTMMQGLELLAYFRNRAPLDDSGMPKDRFSAEMPDATLATLKIQPSEPRDSAVYFCASGSSRDRGRGSYNEQFFGPGTRLTVL.

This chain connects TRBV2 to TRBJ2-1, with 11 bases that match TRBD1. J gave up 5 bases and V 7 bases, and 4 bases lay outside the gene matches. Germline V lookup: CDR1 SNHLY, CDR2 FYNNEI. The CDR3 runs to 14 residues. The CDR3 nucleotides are TGTGCCAGCAAGAGGGACAGGGGGGACAATGAGCAGTTCTTC. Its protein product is CASKRDRGDNEQFF.

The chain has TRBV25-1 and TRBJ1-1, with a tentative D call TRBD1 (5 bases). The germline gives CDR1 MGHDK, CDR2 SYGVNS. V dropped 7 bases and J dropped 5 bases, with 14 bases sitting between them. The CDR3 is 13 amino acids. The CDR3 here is CASTDSLKTEAFF. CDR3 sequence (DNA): TGTGCCAGCACCGACAGTTTAAAGACTGAAGCTTTCTTT.